This T cell receptor (beta chain) was profiled in a study of cytomegalovirus exposure and HLA in healthy donors. Looking at the study overall: The Caucasian-associated ancestry cluster held about 80% of a few hundred genotyped donors.

The V gene lost 3 bases and the J gene lost 3 bases, with 13 bases spanning the gap. Germline V gives CDR1 SGDLS, CDR2 YYNGEE. This CDR3 comprises 14 residues. PCR used 60 Vbeta primers and 13 Jbeta primers. Using immunoSEQ multiplex PCR, the repertoire was profiled, and TCRdb retains in-frame clones only, with some absent. Among over 85,000 clones listed, 75% to 80% were seen once. The count of this clone is one. This clonotype was obtained from a woman between 40 and 50 years old in good health and CMV-seronegative. The sequenced material came from PBMCs. The chain has TRBV9 and TRBJ2-7; a possible D gene is TRBD1 (6 bases). The CDR3 DNA sequence: TGTGCCAGCAGCGCCAACAGGGATGACTACGAGCAGTACTTC. Translated: CASSANRDDYEQYF.